This T cell receptor (beta chain) came from a study of preoperative IRX-2 immunotherapy in early breast cancer. TCRdb's table, derived via immunoSEQ multiplex PCR, lists solely in-frame clones and lacks some. The data contain tens of thousands of clones, approximately 85% of them singletons. The count of this clone is one. The treatment: preoperative locoregional IRX-2 cytokine immunotherapy. This CDR3 contains 15 residues. Germline-derived CDR1 and CDR2 are SGHNT and YENEEA. Trimming removed 5 bases from V and 2 bases from J; junction bases left unmatched: 7. The specimen comprised lymph node tissue, sampled after IRX-2 immunotherapy. This rearrangement joins TRBV11-3 to TRBJ2-7; 9 nucleotides align to TRBD2. The clonotype originates from a human donor with breast cancer. The CDR3 DNA reads TGTGCCAGCAGCCAGATGACTAGCGGCCCCTACGAGCAGTACTTC. Residues: CASSQMTSGPYEQYF. Drawing the rest from reference TRBV11-3 and TRBJ2-7, the complete variable domain is EAGVVQSPRYKIIEKKQPVAFWCNPISGHNTLYWYLQNLGQGPELLIRYENEEAVDDSQLPKDRFSAERLKGVDSTLKIQPAELGDSAVYLCASSQMTSGPYEQYFGPGTRLTVT.